This is a list of T cell receptor beta chains from one sample in a study of cytomegalovirus exposure and HLA in healthy donors. Clones were read by immunoSEQ multiplex PCR, and TCRdb kept only the in-frame ones, dropping some. This sample carries more than 140,000 clones, around 66% of them seen once, and the ten largest clones take 3%. Sequencing was done on a sample of PBMCs. The receptors shown here come from a woman aged 25 to 45 in good health and CMV-seropositive. The CDR3 runs from the conserved cysteine through the conserved F or W. D genes are given only for firm matches. Clone size is stated in some rows and not others, as once, few, many or a class when expanded.

TRBV19	NA	TRBD1	TRBJ2-7	TGTGCCAGTAGTATGATGGGACAGCTCTACGAGCAGTACTTC	CASSMMGQLYEQYF
TRBV9	NA	TRBD1	TRBJ1-2	TGTGCCAGCAGCACCTCCACATTCAAACAGGGGGGAGGGTATGGCTACACCTTC	CASSTSTFKQGGGYGYTF
TRBV9	NA	NA	TRBJ1-3	TGTGCCAGCAGCGTTAGAATGGCCCAGGACACCATATATTTT	CASSVRMAQDTIYF
TRBV6-5	once	NA	TRBJ2-2	TGTGCCAGCAGTTACTCGGGGGCGCCGGGGACCGGGGAGCTGTTTTTT	CASSYSGAPGTGELFF
TRBV19	few	NA	TRBJ2-7	TGTGCCAGTAGTATCGCTGGCCCCTACGAGCAGTACTTC	CASSIAGPYEQYF
TRBV19	NA	TRBD1	TRBJ1-5	TGTGCCAGTAGTAGAACAGGGGGATATAGCAATCAGCCCCAGCATTTT	CASSRTGGYSNQPQHF
TRBV14	once	NA	TRBJ1-2	TGTGCCAGCAGCCAAGATCAGAACTATGGCTACACCTTC	CASSQDQNYGYTF
TRBV2	NA	TRBD1	TRBJ1-1	TGTGCCAGCAAGGGACAGTCGAACACTGAAGCTTTCTTT	CASKGQSNTEAFF
TRBV29-1	NA	NA	TRBJ1-3	TGCAGCGTTGTCCTCACGGAGCGAAACACCATATATTTC	CSVVLTERNTIYF
TRBV5-8	NA	TRBD1	TRBJ2-5	TGTGCCAGCAGCTTGGCCGGACAGGGCGAGACCCAGTACTTC	CASSLAGQGETQYF
TRBV7-9	NA	NA	TRBJ2-1	TGTGCCAGCAGCCGGGATAGATACAATGAGCAGTTCTTC	CASSRDRYNEQFF
TRBV9	NA	NA	TRBJ1-2	TGTGCCAGCAGCGGGCGGAAGGAGGGGCTGAGCTACACCTTC	CASSGRKEGLSYTF
TRBV9	NA	TRBD1	TRBJ2-7	TGTGCCAGCAGCCCCGGGACAGGGGGTTCTTACGAGCAGTACTTC	CASSPGTGGSYEQYF
TRBV5-5	NA	TRBD2	TRBJ2-1	TGTGCCAGCAGCTTCGGGGGGATGGCAAATGAGCAGTTCTTC	CASSFGGMANEQFF
TRBV5-6	NA	TRBD2	TRBJ2-1	TGTGCCAGCAGCTTGATAGCGGGGGGAAATGAGCAGTTCTTC	CASSLIAGGNEQFF
TRBV9	once	NA	TRBJ1-6	TGTGCCAGCAGCATCCCACAGGGTCAATGGGGTTGGTCCTATAATTCACCCCTCCACTTT	CASSIPQGQWGWSYNSPLHF
TRBV9	NA	NA	TRBJ1-5	TGTGCCAGCAGCGTAGACGGAGGGGAAGGAAGCAATCAGCCCCAGCATTTT	CASSVDGGEGSNQPQHF
TRBV7-9	NA	NA	TRBJ1-6	TGTGCCAGCAGCTTAAGACAGACTAGCTCCTATAATTCACCCCTCCACTTT	CASSLRQTSSYNSPLHF
TRBV15	NA	NA	TRBJ2-5	TGTGCCACCAGCAGAGACGGAGAGACCCAGTACTTC	CATSRDGETQYF
TRBV25-1	NA	TRBD2	TRBJ2-3	TGTGCCAGCAGGTTTGGGAGCCCGACTAGCGGACTCACAGATACGCAGTATTTT	CASRFGSPTSGLTDTQYF
TRBV10-3	NA	TRBD1	TRBJ1-2	TGTGCCATCAGTGGAGACAGGGACCTGGTTGACTATGGCTACACCTTC	CAISGDRDLVDYGYTF
TRBV25-1	NA	TRBD2	TRBJ2-3	TGTGCCAGCAGTGTCTTAGCGGGGGGTCGGAGTAATACGCAGTATTTT	CASSVLAGGRSNTQYF
TRBV7-8	few	NA	TRBJ1-1	TGTGCCAGCAGCCCGGGACTTTTGCACACTGAAGCTTTCTTT	CASSPGLLHTEAFF
TRBV7-3	NA	NA	TRBJ1-3	TGTGCCAGCAGCTCTGGACAGCCTGGAAACACCATATATTTT	CASSSGQPGNTIYF
TRBV30	NA	NA	TRBJ2-3	TGTGCCTGGAGTGTCCGGGGGACGGATACGCAGTATTTT	CAWSVRGTDTQYF
TRBV10-2	few	TRBD2	TRBJ2-3	TGCGCCAGCAGTGTGCCCCTAGCGGGAGGGGTCACAGGTACAGATACGCAGTATTTT	CASSVPLAGGVTGTDTQYF
TRBV5-1	NA	TRBD1	TRBJ2-3	TGCGCCAGCAGCCCGGGGGACAGGGGGCGTGGAGATACGCAGTATTTT	CASSPGDRGRGDTQYF
TRBV13	NA	TRBD1	TRBJ2-7	TGTGCCAGCAGCTTAGGCCCCCGGGACAGAACCTACGAGCAGTACTTC	CASSLGPRDRTYEQYF
TRBV5-5	NA	TRBD1	TRBJ1-4	TGTGCCAGCAGCTTGGCCAGGGGGCTTAGTAGTGCTAATGAAAAACTGTTTTTT	CASSLARGLSSANEKLFF
TRBV27	NA	TRBD1	TRBJ2-5	TGTGCCAGCAGTTTCACGGGACAGGGGGAGACCCAGTACTTC	CASSFTGQGETQYF
TRBV7-6	NA	TRBD1	TRBJ1-4	TGTGCCAGCAGCTTATCTATCGCGGACAGGTCTCAACTGTTTTTT	CASSLSIADRSQLFF
TRBV5-1	once	NA	TRBJ1-2	TGCGCCAGCAGCTTGGCCGGGGTTAGTGGCTACACCTTC	CASSLAGVSGYTF
TRBV6-6	NA	NA	TRBJ1-5	TGTGCCAGCAGTTACGATGGGATGAGGGCCTCTGGGGCCCAGCATTTT	CASSYDGMRASGAQHF
TRBV7-8	NA	NA	TRBJ2-1	TGTGCCAGCAGCCCCCAGGGTAGAACTAACAATGAGCAGTTCTTC	CASSPQGRTNNEQFF
TRBV28	NA	TRBD1	TRBJ1-4	TGTGCCACCCAGACAGGGCTCGATGAAAAACTGTTTTTT	CATQTGLDEKLFF
TRBV7-6	NA	TRBD1	TRBJ2-3	TGTGCCAGCAGCTTAATGTACCGGGACAGGAGCACAGATACGCAGTATTTT	CASSLMYRDRSTDTQYF
TRBV5-4	NA	TRBD2	TRBJ2-1	TGTGCCAGCAGCTTGGGCGGACTAGCGGCCGATGAGCAGTTCTTC	CASSLGGLAADEQFF
TRBV2	NA	TRBD2	TRBJ2-1	TGTGCCAGCAGGGAAGACCCGGGACTAGCTTACAATGAGCAGTTCTTC	CASREDPGLAYNEQFF
TRBV28	once	NA	TRBJ1-2	TGTGCCAGCAGCCCTTGGACAGCCTGGGCCTATGGCTACACCTTC	CASSPWTAWAYGYTF
TRBV7-2	NA	TRBD2	TRBJ2-3	TGTGCCAGCAGCTTTAGCGGGAGGGATAAAGATACGCAGTATTTT	CASSFSGRDKDTQYF
TRBV27	NA	NA	TRBJ2-1	TGTGCCAGCAGTTTGGGGCCGAATGAGCAGTTCTTC	CASSLGPNEQFF
TRBV5-1	NA	NA	TRBJ2-2	TGCGCCAGCAGCTGGCTCGGGACTCCAAACACCGGGGAGCTGTTTTTT	CASSWLGTPNTGELFF
TRBV6-5	NA	NA	TRBJ2-1	TGTGCCAGCATCCCCCGAGGAGCCAATGAGCAGTTCTTC	CASIPRGANEQFF
TRBV7-8	NA	NA	TRBJ2-3	TGTGCCAGCAGCCCCCCCGGGGATACGCAGTATTTT	CASSPPGDTQYF
TRBV2	NA	TRBD2	TRBJ2-5	TGTGCCAGCAGCGCCGGGGAGGGTCGACTAGCGGGGAATACCCAGTACTTC	CASSAGEGRLAGNTQYF
TRBV7-9	few	NA	TRBJ2-7	TGTGCCAGCAGCCCCTTGCGGCTCTACGAGCAGTACTTC	CASSPLRLYEQYF
TRBV19	NA	NA	TRBJ1-3	TGTGCCAGTAGTCACGACAGGTCGAAAAGAAACACCATATATTTT	CASSHDRSKRNTIYF
TRBV28	NA	TRBD1	TRBJ1-6	TGTGCCAGCAGTTTATGGGGACAGGGGGCTGGTGTGGGTAATTCACCCCTCCACTTT	CASSLWGQGAGVGNSPLHF
TRBV2	NA	TRBD1	TRBJ1-4	TGTGCCAGCAGTGCTCAGCCCTCCCTGACAGGGCGGGATGAAAAACTGTTTTTT	CASSAQPSLTGRDEKLFF